These 21 T cell receptor beta chains share one sample of origin, sequenced in a study of blood T cell repertoires in COVID-19. Profiling relied on immunoSEQ multiplex PCR, and the TCRdb table lists in-frame clones only, not all of them. The sample shows about 220,000 clones, 65% to 85% of them seen only once. Input material: PBMCs or T cells enriched from blood (not recorded which). These TCRs come from a woman aged 55-75 years who had recovered from COVID-19.

This clone showed up just a few times. This chain joins TRBV27 and TRBJ2-7; the match to TRBD1 covers 9 bases. After removal of 5 bases from V and 6 bases from J, the junction contained 14 bases not matched to a gene. The germline CDR1 and CDR2 sequences are MNHEY and SMNVEV (reference sequence). This CDR3 is 16 amino acids long. The CDR3 loop is CASSHGQGKNSAEQYF. The DNA of the CDR3 is TGTGCCAGCAGTCATGGACAGGGGAAGAACTCCGCCGAGCAGTACTTC.

The table lists this clone with a count of one. The chain combines TRBV5-4 with TRBJ2-5; 9 bases are a match to TRBD2. The V and J ends lost 4 bases and 7 bases, in that order; junction bases with no gene match: 11. This CDR3 has 15 amino acids. Germline CDR1 is SGHNT and CDR2 is YYREEE (reference sequence). This chain's CDR3 is CASSLSGSLYRTQYF. The DNA for the CDR3 is TGTGCCAGCAGCCTTAGCGGGAGTCTCTATCGGACCCAGTACTTC.

V gene TRBV4-3 combines with J gene TRBJ2-6; D is unclear. Germline CDR1 and CDR2: LGHNA and YSLEER. Trimming stripped 3 bases from V and 3 bases from J, with 6 bases between. The CDR3 is 14 amino acids. The CDR3 loop is CASSQGFGANVLTF. CDR3 sequence (DNA): TGCGCCAGCAGCCAGGGCTTTGGGGCCAACGTCCTGACTTTC.

V and J are TRBV7-9 and TRBJ1-2; D might be TRBD1 (5 bases). This CDR3 spans 13 amino acids. Trimming stripped 4 bases from V and 8 bases from J, with 14 bases between. CDR1 SEHNR and CDR2 FQNEAQ come from the germline V gene (reference sequence). Here the CDR3 DNA reads TGTGCCAGCAGCTCGACCGGGACTGGAGGCTACACCTTC. This translates into CASSSTGTGGYTF.

The sample holds one count of this clone. CDR3 residues: CSAIEESQETQYF. The CDR3 coding sequence is TGCAGTGCTATTGAAGAGTCCCAAGAGACCCAGTACTTC. The chain has TRBV20-1 and TRBJ2-5, with D hard to call. Germline-derived CDR1 and CDR2 are DFQATT and SNEGSKA (reference sequence). Trimming took 4 bases from V and 1 from J, leaving 10 bases between them. The CDR3 has 13 amino acids.

The chain carries TRBV15 and TRBJ1-2; TRBD1 matches at 9 bases. Germline V gene lookup returns CDR1 LNHNV and CDR2 YYDKDF (reference sequence). The CDR3 length is 15 residues. The V segment lost 3 bases and the J segment 3 bases; nucleotides outside the gene matches: 5. CDR3 sequence (DNA): TGTGCCACCAGCAGGGACAGGGGAAGTGACTATGGCTACACCTTC. Its protein is CATSRDRGSDYGYTF. Combining the CDR3 with reference TRBV15 and TRBJ1-2 gives the whole variable domain DAMVIQNPRYQVTQFGKPVTLSCSQTLNHNVMYWYQQKSSQAPKLLFHYYDKDFNNEADTPDNFQSRRPNTSFCFLDIRSPGLGDTAMYLCATSRDRGSDYGYTFGSGTRLTVV.

The chain combines TRBV6-1 with TRBJ2-1; 11 nucleotides agree with TRBD2. Germline lookup yields CDR1 MNHNS and CDR2 SASEGT. J gave up 5 bases and V 1 base, and 4 bases lay outside the gene matches. There are 16 residues in the CDR3. The CDR3 spells CASSEGGLAGNNEQFF. CDR3 sequence (DNA): TGTGCCAGCAGTGAAGGTGGACTAGCGGGTAACAATGAGCAGTTCTTC.

The chain carries TRBV12-5 and TRBJ2-4; D perhaps matches TRBD1 (6 bases). From germline, CDR1 is LGHNT and CDR2 FRNRAP. Deletions cut 5 bases from V and 4 bases from J, with 9 bases between. CDR3 size: 13 residues. CDR3 protein: CASGRTEKNIQYF. The CDR3 DNA reads as TGTGCTAGTGGTCGGACAGAAAAAAACATTCAGTACTTC.

This chain joins TRBV5-1 and TRBJ1-2; D gene unclear. Germline V gene lookup returns CDR1 SGHRS and CDR2 YFSETQ. V shed 0 bases and J shed 4 bases, with 7 bases lying between them. The length of the CDR3 is 13 residues. The CDR3 loop is CASSLGALYGYTF. The CDR3 DNA sequence: TGCGCCAGCAGCTTGGGGGCCCTCTATGGCTACACCTTC.

The CDR3 sequence: CASSLGQGTTDTQYF. Here the CDR3 DNA reads TGTGCCAGCAGCTTAGGACAGGGGACAACAGATACGCAGTATTTT. The gene calls are TRBV13 and TRBJ2-3, with 7 bases matching TRBD1. V lost 0 bases and J lost 3; bases outside the gene matches: 3. In germline, CDR1 is PRHDT, CDR2 FYEKMQ (reference sequence). CDR3 length: 15 amino acids.

The rearrangement uses TRBV6-2 or TRBV6-3 and TRBJ1-4, with D maybe TRBD1 (5 bases). Trimming stripped 5 bases from V and 8 bases from J, with 18 bases between. Germline assignment: CDR1 MNHEY and CDR2 SVGEGT. The CDR3 has 15 amino acids. For the CDR3, the DNA is TGTGCCAGCAGTGCTCGGGGGGACCGCGAGGAAAAACTGTTTTTT. This encodes CASSARGDREEKLFF.

Many counts were recorded for this clone. The chain is built from TRBV27 and TRBJ1-1, with D unresolved. CDR3 length equals 15 residues. Trimming removed 2 bases at V and 1 base at J, with 11 bases between. Germline V gene sequence: CDR1 MNHEY, CDR2 SMNVEV (reference sequence). The DNA for the CDR3 is TGTGCCAGCAGTTTAACCTCCCTAGGGAACACTGAAGCTTTCTTT. Translating it yields CASSLTSLGNTEAFF.

The table lists this clone with a few counts. This chain uses TRBV7-8 with TRBJ2-5; 12 bases align to TRBD1. This CDR3 region has 15 residues. The V gene end was trimmed by 4 bases and the J gene end by 5 bases; junction bases not matched to a gene: 5. Germline V lookup: CDR1 SGHVS, CDR2 FQNEAQ. The CDR3 loop is CASSSGTGGLETQYF. The CDR3, as DNA: TGTGCCAGCAGCTCCGGGACAGGGGGCTTGGAGACCCAGTACTTC.

This rearrangement joins TRBV6-6 to TRBJ1-1, with D uncertain. CDR1 and CDR2 from the germline V gene are MNHNY and SVGAGI (reference sequence). The CDR3 totals 15 residues. Trimming pared 7 bases from V and 0 bases from J, leaving 15 bases between. The CDR3 loop is CASTEAGGLNTEAFF. CDR3 bases: TGTGCCAGCACTGAGGCGGGCGGGTTGAACACTGAAGCTTTCTTT.

This sequence joins TRBV6-7 and TRBJ1-2, with TRBD1 identical over 8 bases. TRBV6-7 has ORF status, its function being uncertain. This CDR3 contains 10 residues. J was trimmed by 6 bases and V by 11 bases; bases with no gene match: 2. CDR3 region: CAGQGDGYTF. In DNA, the CDR3 is TGTGCCGGACAGGGAGATGGCTACACCTTC.

The CDR3 loop is CASVPEGGASEAFF. For the CDR3, the DNA is TGTGCTAGTGTTCCCGAAGGGGGCGCCTCTGAAGCTTTCTTT. The rearrangement links TRBV12-5 to TRBJ1-1; 7 bases line up with TRBD1. CDR3 length equals 14 residues. Germline V gene sequence: CDR1 LGHNT, CDR2 FRNRAP. The V segment lost 7 bases and the J segment 6 bases; nucleotides outside the gene matches: 11.

The chain joins TRBV27 to TRBJ1-6; 8 nucleotides align to TRBD1. V trimming: 2 bases; J trimming: 8 bases; junction bases outside the gene matches: 2. CDR3 length equals 14 residues. Germline CDR1 reads MNHEY; CDR2 reads SMNVEV (reference sequence). The CDR3 protein is CASSLQGADSPLHF. Here the CDR3 DNA reads TGTGCCAGCAGTTTACAGGGGGCGGATTCACCCCTCCACTTT.

The chain combines TRBV27 with TRBJ1-3; D is perhaps TRBD1 (5 bases). V shed 5 bases and J shed 2 bases, with 7 bases lying between them. This CDR3 contains 13 residues. Germline CDR1 reads MNHEY; CDR2 reads SMNVEV (reference sequence). DNA of the CDR3: TGTGCCAGCAGTGCAGGGACTGGAAACACCATATATTTT. It yields the protein CASSAGTGNTIYF.

The chain links TRBV28 to TRBJ2-3; TRBD2 matches 7 bases. The CDR3 consists of 15 residues. The J segment lost 0 bases and the V segment lost 7 bases, leaving 7 bases of the junction unmatched. Germline V gene sequence: CDR1 MDHEN, CDR2 SYDVKM. CDR3 protein: CASTLTGGSTDTQYF. The CDR3, as DNA: TGTGCCAGCACCCTAACGGGGGGTAGCACAGATACGCAGTATTTT. Full variable domain (remainder filled in from reference TRBV28 and TRBJ2-3): DVKVTQSSRYLVKRTGEKVFLECVQDMDHENMFWYRQDPGLGLRLIYFSYDVKMKEKGDIPEGYSVSREKKERFSLILESASTNQTSMYLCASTLTGGSTDTQYFGPGTRLTVL.

This chain joins TRBV5-1 and TRBJ2-7; D ambiguous. The V gene lost 3 bases and the J gene lost 3 bases, with 13 bases spanning the gap. Germline V lookup: CDR1 SGHRS, CDR2 YFSETQ. This CDR3 is built from 14 residues. The CDR3 spells CASSSSAGGYEQYF. DNA of the CDR3: TGCGCCAGCAGCTCGTCGGCAGGTGGCTACGAGCAGTACTTC.

The J gene is TRBJ1-3, the V gene TRBV12-2. TRBV12-2 is flagged as a pseudogene. This CDR3 is 14 amino acids long. CDR3 sequence: CASRLVSTGNTIYF. CDR3 DNA: TGTGCAAGTCGCTTAGTGAGTACTGGAAACACCATATATTTT.